This T cell receptor beta chain appears in the sequencing data of a study of blood T cell repertoires in COVID-19. Study overall: The United States, Italy and Spain supplied acute and convalescent COVID-19 samples.

J gave up 5 bases and V 3 bases, and 5 bases lay outside the gene matches. The CDR3 totals 15 residues. From germline, CDR1 is SGHTA and CDR2 FQGNSA. Libraries were prepared by immunoSEQ multiplex PCR; TCRdb keeps only in-frame clonotypes and omits some of them. Of 200,000 to 250,000 clones in the sample, about 91% were seen once. The sequenced sample was peripheral blood. The TCR originated in a young man with acute or convalescent COVID-19. This chain uses TRBV7-2 with TRBJ1-5, with 9 bases aligning to TRBD1. The CDR3 loop reads CASSLGTGRYQPQHF. The CDR3 nucleotides are TGTGCCAGCAGCTTGGGGACAGGGAGATATCAGCCCCAGCATTTT.